The 9 T cell receptor beta chains listed next were all sequenced from one sample in a study of T cell responses to AZD1222 COVID-19 vaccine. The method was immunoSEQ multiplex PCR; TCRdb's version includes in-frame clones alone and lacks a portion of them. This sample has some 120,000 clones, with roughly 90% found just once. The sample in question was peripheral blood, obtained on day 0 of AZD1222 vaccination. The receptors were sampled from an adult in good health.

The chain employs TRBV7-8 and TRBJ1-1, with no clear D. Germline V gene data show CDR1 as SGHVS and CDR2 as FQNEAQ. The CDR3 totals 14 residues. Trimming took off 1 base at V and 5 bases at J, with 11 bases between the two ends. DNA of the CDR3: TGTGCCAGCAGCTTAGGCAGGTGGTATACTGAAGCTTTCTTT. Its protein product is CASSLGRWYTEAFF.

The chain joins TRBV6-5 to TRBJ2-1; weak D call: TRBD1 (5 bases). V was cut by 6 bases and J by 7 bases, with 13 bases left in between. Germline-derived CDR1 and CDR2 are MNHEY and SVGAGI. The CDR3 runs to 13 residues. CDR3 amino acids: CASRPGRWNEQFF. In nucleotides, the CDR3 is TGTGCCAGCAGGCCAGGGCGATGGAATGAGCAGTTCTTC.

This chain links TRBV9 with TRBJ1-2; D ambiguous. This CDR3 region has 13 residues. The germline V gene has CDR1 SGDLS and CDR2 YYNGEE. Trimming removed 4 bases from V and 3 bases from J, with 10 bases in between. CDR3 loop: CASSREYDYGYTF. CDR3 nucleotide sequence: TGTGCCAGCAGCCGCGAGTATGACTATGGCTACACCTTC. The variable domain in full, completed from reference TRBV9 and TRBJ1-2, reads DSGVTQTPKHLITATGQRVTLRCSPRSGDLSVYWYQQSLDQGLQFLIQYYNGEERAKGNILERFSAQQFPDLHSELNLSSLELGDSALYFCASSREYDYGYTFGSGTRLTVV.

The sample holds a few counts of this clone. DNA for the CDR3: TGTGCCAGCAATGGCGACGGAAACACCATATATTTT. Its translation: CASNGDGNTIYF. The chain uses TRBV6-5 and TRBJ1-3; the D is unclear. Deletions cut 7 bases from V and 4 bases from J, with 8 bases between. CDR1 and CDR2 from the germline V gene are MNHEY and SVGAGI. This CDR3 is 12 amino acids long.

This chain joins TRBV6-5 and TRBJ1-1, with D perhaps TRBD1 (6 bases). The CDR3 runs to 15 residues. Germline V gives CDR1 MNHEY, CDR2 SVGAGI. Between the trimmed V and J ends, which lost 3 bases and 7 bases, there was a span of 18 bases. CDR3 loop: CASSYRTARPVEAFF. CDR3 nucleotide sequence: TGTGCCAGCAGTTATAGGACAGCCCGTCCAGTTGAAGCTTTCTTT.

This clone was detected only once. The chain is built from TRBV3-1 (or the pseudogene TRBV3-2) and TRBJ1-4; TRBD1 aligns across 7 bases. The V gene end was trimmed by 4 bases and the J gene end by 8 bases; junction bases not matched to a gene: 13. Germline V CDR1 and CDR2: LGHDT, YNNKEL (reference sequence). The CDR3 consists of 16 residues. The CDR3 DNA sequence: TGTGCCAGCAGCCTACTTACGACAGGGTTAGGGGAAAAACTGTTTTTT. Protein product: CASSLLTTGLGEKLFF.

This chain joins TRBV28 and TRBJ2-7; 8 nucleotides line up with TRBD2. Germline loops: CDR1 MDHEN, CDR2 SYDVKM. CDR3 length: 14 amino acids. After removal of 2 bases from V and 6 bases from J, the junction contained 6 bases not matched to a gene. DNA of the CDR3: TGTGCCAGCAGTTTAGGGCCGGGAGGGCGCGAGCAGTACTTC. Its translation is CASSLGPGGREQYF.

The chain joins TRBV7-2 to TRBJ1-2; 8 bases fit TRBD1. The CDR3 is 14 amino acids. Trimming cost V 3 bases and J 5 bases; bases outside gene matches: 5. Germline V lookup: CDR1 SGHTA, CDR2 FQGNSA. CDR3 nucleotides: TGTGCCAGCAGCTTGACAGGGGTTGGGTATGGCTACACCTTC. Residues: CASSLTGVGYGYTF.

The chain joins TRBV2 to TRBJ2-3; D is perhaps TRBD1 or TRBD2 (5 bases each). Germline-derived CDR1 and CDR2 are SNHLY and FYNNEI. The V end lost 5 bases, the J end lost 4 bases, and 16 bases lay between the germline ends. This CDR3 region has 15 residues. The CDR3: CASSPGPRGADTQYF. In DNA form, the CDR3 reads TGTGCCAGCAGTCCGGGACCCAGAGGGGCAGATACGCAGTATTTT.